This T cell receptor (beta chain) is from a study of radiotherapy plus CTLA-4 blockade in lung cancer. The study's findings and limits: After treatment with radiotherapy plus ipilimumab, TCR clones that came from the tumor expanded in blood.

Sequencing used immunoSEQ multiplex PCR; TCRdb keeps in-frame clones, though not all of them. Among tens of thousands of clones listed, approximately 86% were seen once. As for this clone: The target antigen is unknown.

Focal radiation and CTLA-4 blockade (ipilimumab) were tested in chemo-refractory metastatic non-small-cell lung cancer patients. The junction had 11 bases not matched to a gene; V was cut back by 0 bases and J by 12 bases. The V gene's germline CDR1 is LNHNV and CDR2 YYDKDF (reference sequence). The CDR3 contains 16 residues. This clonotype originated in a human donor with non-small cell lung cancer who had a partial response to radiotherapy plus ipilimumab. The sequencing used peripheral blood, collected from a patient treated with radiotherapy plus ipilimumab. The V and J genes are TRBV15 and TRBJ2-7; 13 bases line up with TRBD2. CDR3 bases: TGTGCCACCAGCAGAGACGACAGTCTACTAGCGGGAGGGCCGTACTTC. This sequence encodes CATSRDDSLLAGGPYF.